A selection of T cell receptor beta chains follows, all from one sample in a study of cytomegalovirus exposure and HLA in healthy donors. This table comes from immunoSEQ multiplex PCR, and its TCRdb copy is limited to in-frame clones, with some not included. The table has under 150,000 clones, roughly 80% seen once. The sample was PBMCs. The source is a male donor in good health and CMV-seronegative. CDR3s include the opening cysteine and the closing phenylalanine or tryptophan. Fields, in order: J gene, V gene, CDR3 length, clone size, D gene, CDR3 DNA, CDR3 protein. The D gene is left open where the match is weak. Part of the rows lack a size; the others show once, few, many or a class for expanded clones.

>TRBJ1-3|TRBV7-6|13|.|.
TGTGCCAGCAGCTTAGCGGAGGGAAACACCATATATTTT
CASSLAEGNTIYF
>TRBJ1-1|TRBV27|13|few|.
TGTGCCAGCAGTTTTGACAAGGCTACTGAAGCTTTCTTT
CASSFDKATEAFF
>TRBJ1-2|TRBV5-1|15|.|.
TGCGCCAGCAGCCCGGGGGGGAGGGCAACGTATGGCTACACCTTC
CASSPGGRATYGYTF
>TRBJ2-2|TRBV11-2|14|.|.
TGTGCCAGCAGCTTAGATTTTTCCGCCGGGGAGCTGTTTTTT
CASSLDFSAGELFF
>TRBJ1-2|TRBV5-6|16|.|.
TGTGCCAGCAGCTTGGAGGACAGCTCTCTTTACTATGGCTACACCTTC
CASSLEDSSLYYGYTF
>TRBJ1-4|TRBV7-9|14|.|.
TGTGCCAGCAGCCCGTGGGACAACTCTGAAAAACTGTTTTTT
CASSPWDNSEKLFF
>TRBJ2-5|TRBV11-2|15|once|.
TGTGCCAGCAGGAAACCGGGAAAGAGGGTAGAGACCCAGTACTTC
CASRKPGKRVETQYF
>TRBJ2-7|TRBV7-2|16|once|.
TGTGCCAGCAGCCCCCCCGAGGCGGGCAGCTCCTACGAGCAGTACTTC
CASSPPEAGSSYEQYF
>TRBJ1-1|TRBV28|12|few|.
TGTGCCAGCAGTTTAACCGGGGAGGAAACTTTCTTT
CASSLTGEETFF
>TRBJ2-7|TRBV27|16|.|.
TGTGCCAGCAGTCCCGCACCCCCCCTGGCTAGCAGCGAGCAGTACTTC
CASSPAPPLASSEQYF
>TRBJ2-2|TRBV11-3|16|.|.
TGTGCCAGCAGCTTAATGCCCCCCAGTCACACCGGGGAGCTGTTTTTT
CASSLMPPSHTGELFF
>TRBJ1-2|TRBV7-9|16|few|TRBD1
TGTTCCAGCCACAAACCGGAGGCCGGGACAGGGTATGGCTACACCTTC
CSSHKPEAGTGYGYTF
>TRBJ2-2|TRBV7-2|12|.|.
TGTGCCAGCACCCTCGGACTCGGGGAGCTGTTTTTT
CASTLGLGELFF
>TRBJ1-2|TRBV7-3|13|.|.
TGTGCCAGCAGCATTCCTAGGACAGTTAAAATGGAATTC
CASSIPRTVKMEF
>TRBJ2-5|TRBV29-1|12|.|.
TGCAGCGTTGACTGGGATGGAGGGACCCAGTACTTC
CSVDWDGGTQYF
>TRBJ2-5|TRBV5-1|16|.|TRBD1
TGCGCCAGCAGCTTACCGGGACAGAGATTACAAGAGACCCAGTACTTC
CASSLPGQRLQETQYF
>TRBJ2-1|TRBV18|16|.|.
TGTGCCAGCTCACCCTCACACGTCGGGGCCTACAATGAGCAGTTCTTC
CASSPSHVGAYNEQFF
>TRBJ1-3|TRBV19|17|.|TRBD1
TGTGCCAGTAGTACCCCGCTGGGACAGGGGGCTGGAAACACCATATATTTT
CASSTPLGQGAGNTIYF
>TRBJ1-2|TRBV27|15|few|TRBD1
TGTGCCAGCAGCCCCAACCGACAGGGAACGGGGGGCTACACCTTC
CASSPNRQGTGGYTF
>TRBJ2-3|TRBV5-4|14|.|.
TGTGCCAGCAGCTTGGGCAGGAGGGCAGATACGCAGTATTTT
CASSLGRRADTQYF
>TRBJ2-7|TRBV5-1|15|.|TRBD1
TGCGCCAGCAGCTCACGTCGCGGACAGGAGTACGAGCAGTACTTC
CASSSRRGQEYEQYF
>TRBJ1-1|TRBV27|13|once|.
TGTGCCAGCAGTTTCAGGGAGAACACTGAAGCTTTCTTT
CASSFRENTEAFF
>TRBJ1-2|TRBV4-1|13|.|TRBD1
TGCGCCAGCAGCCAGACAGGGGATCGCGGCTACACCTTC
CASSQTGDRGYTF
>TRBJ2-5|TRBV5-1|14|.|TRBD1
TGCGCCAGCAGCTCCGGACAGGGCGGGGAGACCCAGTACTTC
CASSSGQGGETQYF
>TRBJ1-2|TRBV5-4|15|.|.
TGTGCCAGCAGCGGGGGGGGCACCTCTAACTATGGCTACACCTTC
CASSGGGTSNYGYTF
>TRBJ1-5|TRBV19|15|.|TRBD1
TGTGCCAGTAGTACAAACAGGGGATTAAATCAGCCCCAGCATTTT
CASSTNRGLNQPQHF
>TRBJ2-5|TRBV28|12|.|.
TGTGCCAGCAAGAAACCCGGGAAGACCCAGTACTTC
CASKKPGKTQYF
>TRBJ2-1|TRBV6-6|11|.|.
TGTGCCAGCAGTCTGCAGGGGAAGGAGATCTTC
CASSLQGKEIF
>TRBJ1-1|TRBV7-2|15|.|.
TGTGCCAGCAGACTGGGTCGGGGAGTTAACACTGAAGCTTTCTTT
CASRLGRGVNTEAFF
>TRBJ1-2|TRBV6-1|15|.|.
TGTGCCAGCAGTGATGGTACCCTATTTGGGCGCGGCTACACCTTC
CASSDGTLFGRGYTF
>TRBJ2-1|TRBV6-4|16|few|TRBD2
TGTGCCAGCAGTGACACGGGACTAGTTGACTACAATGAGCAGTTCTTC
CASSDTGLVDYNEQFF
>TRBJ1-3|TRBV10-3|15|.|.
TGTGCCATCACCGCAGTTTCCCAGACTGGAAACACCATATATTTT
CAITAVSQTGNTIYF
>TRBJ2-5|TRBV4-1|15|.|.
TGCGCCAGCAGCCTCAAGACAGGCGGCTGGGAGACCCAGTACTTC
CASSLKTGGWETQYF
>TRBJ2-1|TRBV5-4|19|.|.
TGTGCCAGCAGGCCCGGGGAGCTGGGCCGGAAGATGTCCTACAATGAGCAGTTCTTC
CASRPGELGRKMSYNEQFF
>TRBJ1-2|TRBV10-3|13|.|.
TGTGCCATCAGCTGGACAGAAAAAGATGGCTACACCTTC
CAISWTEKDGYTF
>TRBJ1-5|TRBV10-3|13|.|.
TGTGCCATCAGTGAGGATCTCGAGCAGCCCCAGCATTTT
CAISEDLEQPQHF
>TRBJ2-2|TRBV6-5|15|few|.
TGTGCCAGCAGTTACGGGGGGGCACGAACCGGGGAGCTGTTTTTT
CASSYGGARTGELFF
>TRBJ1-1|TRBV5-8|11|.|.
TGTGCCAGCAGCTTGTTAGCTGAAGCTTTCTTT
CASSLLAEAFF
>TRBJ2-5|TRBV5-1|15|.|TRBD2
TGCGCCAGCAGCTTGGCAAGACTAGCCCAAGAGACCCAGTACTTC
CASSLARLAQETQYF
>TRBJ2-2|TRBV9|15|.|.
TGTGCCAGCAGCCCCGGAGGGACGAACACCGGGGAGCTGTTTTTT
CASSPGGTNTGELFF
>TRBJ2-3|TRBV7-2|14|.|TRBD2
TGTGCCAGCAGAAGCGGGGGGGCCTCAGATACGCAGTATTTT
CASRSGGASDTQYF
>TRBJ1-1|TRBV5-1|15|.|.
TGCGCCAGCAGCTTATACCGACAGGTGAACACTGAAGCTTTCTTT
CASSLYRQVNTEAFF
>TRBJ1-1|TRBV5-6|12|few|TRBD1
TGTGCCAGCAGCTTACAGGGGGCCGAAGCTTTCTTT
CASSLQGAEAFF
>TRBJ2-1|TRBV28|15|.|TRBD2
TGTGCCAGCAGTTTGCTAGCGGGGTGGGACAATGAGCAGTTCTTC
CASSLLAGWDNEQFF
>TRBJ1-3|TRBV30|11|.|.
TGTGCCTGGAGTGCGGGAAACACCATATATTTT
CAWSAGNTIYF
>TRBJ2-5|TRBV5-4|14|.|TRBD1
TGTGCCAGCAGCAAGGGACAGAGAGAAGAGACCCAGTACTTC
CASSKGQREETQYF
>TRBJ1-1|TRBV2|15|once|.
TGTGCCAGCAGTGAATCGTATATCCGGGACACTGAAGCTTTCTTT
CASSESYIRDTEAFF
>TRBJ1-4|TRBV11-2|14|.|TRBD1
TGTGCCAGCAGCTTATGGACAGGAAATGAAAAACTGTTTTTT
CASSLWTGNEKLFF
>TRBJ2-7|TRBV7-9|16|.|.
TGTGCCAGCAGCTTAGAGTATCGATCTAGCTCCTACGAGCAGTACTTC
CASSLEYRSSSYEQYF
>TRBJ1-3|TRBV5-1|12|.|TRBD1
TGCGCCAGCAGCTTGGCAGGGGGCACCATATATTTT
CASSLAGGTIYF
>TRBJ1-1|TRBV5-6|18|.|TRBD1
TGTGCCAGCAGTCAGGGGTTAGTAGGGGGCGCTGGAGGCACTGAAGCTTTCTTT
CASSQGLVGGAGGTEAFF
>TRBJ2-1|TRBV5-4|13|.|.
TGTGCCAGCAGCATGACAGACCTCTCCGAGCAGTTCTTC
CASSMTDLSEQFF
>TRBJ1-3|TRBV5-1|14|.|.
TGCGCCAGCAGCTCGACAGTTCAAGGAAACACCATATATTTT
CASSSTVQGNTIYF